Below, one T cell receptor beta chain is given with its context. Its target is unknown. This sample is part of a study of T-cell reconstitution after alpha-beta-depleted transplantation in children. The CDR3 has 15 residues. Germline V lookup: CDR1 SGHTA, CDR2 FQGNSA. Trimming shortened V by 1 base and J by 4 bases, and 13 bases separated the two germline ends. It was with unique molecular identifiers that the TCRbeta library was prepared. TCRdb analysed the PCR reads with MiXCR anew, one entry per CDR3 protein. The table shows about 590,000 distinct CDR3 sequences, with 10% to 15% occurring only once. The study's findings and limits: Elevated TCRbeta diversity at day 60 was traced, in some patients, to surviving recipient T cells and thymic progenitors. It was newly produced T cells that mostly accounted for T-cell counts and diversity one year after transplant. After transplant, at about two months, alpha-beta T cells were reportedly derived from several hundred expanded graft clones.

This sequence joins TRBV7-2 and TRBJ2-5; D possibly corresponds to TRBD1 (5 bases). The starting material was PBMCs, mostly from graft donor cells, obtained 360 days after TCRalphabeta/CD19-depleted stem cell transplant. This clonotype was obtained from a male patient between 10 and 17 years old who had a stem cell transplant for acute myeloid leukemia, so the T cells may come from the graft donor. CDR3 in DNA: TGTGCCAGCAGCTTAGTATCAGGGATCCGAGAGACCCAGTACTTC. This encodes CASSLVSGIRETQYF.